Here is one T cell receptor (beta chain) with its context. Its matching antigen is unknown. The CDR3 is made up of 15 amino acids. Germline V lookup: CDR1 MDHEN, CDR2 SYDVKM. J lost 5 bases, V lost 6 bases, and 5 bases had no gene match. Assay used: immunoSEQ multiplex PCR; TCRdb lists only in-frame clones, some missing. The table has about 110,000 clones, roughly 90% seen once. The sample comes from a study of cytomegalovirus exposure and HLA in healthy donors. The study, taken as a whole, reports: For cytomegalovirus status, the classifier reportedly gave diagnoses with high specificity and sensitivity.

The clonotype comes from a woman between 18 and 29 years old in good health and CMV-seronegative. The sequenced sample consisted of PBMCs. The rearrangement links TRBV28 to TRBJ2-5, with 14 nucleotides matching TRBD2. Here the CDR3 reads CASSGLAGGGETQYF. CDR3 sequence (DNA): TGTGCCAGCAGCGGACTAGCGGGAGGCGGGGAGACCCAGTACTTC. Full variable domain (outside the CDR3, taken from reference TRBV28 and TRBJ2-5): DVKVTQSSRYLVKRTGEKVFLECVQDMDHENMFWYRQDPGLGLRLIYFSYDVKMKEKGDIPEGYSVSREKKERFSLILESASTNQTSMYLCASSGLAGGGETQYFGPGTRLLVL.